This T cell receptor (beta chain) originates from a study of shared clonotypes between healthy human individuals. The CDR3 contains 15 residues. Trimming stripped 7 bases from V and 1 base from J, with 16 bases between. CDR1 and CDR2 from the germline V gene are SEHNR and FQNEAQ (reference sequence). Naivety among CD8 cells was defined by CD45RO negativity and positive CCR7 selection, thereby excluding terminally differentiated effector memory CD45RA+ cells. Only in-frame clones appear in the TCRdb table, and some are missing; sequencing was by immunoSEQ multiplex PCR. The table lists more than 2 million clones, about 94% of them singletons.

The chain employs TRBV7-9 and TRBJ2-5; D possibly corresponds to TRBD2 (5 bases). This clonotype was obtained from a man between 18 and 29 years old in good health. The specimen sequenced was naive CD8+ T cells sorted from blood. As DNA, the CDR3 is TGTGCCAGCATTCCACCCCAAGCGGTCCAAGAGACCCAGTACTTC. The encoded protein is CASIPPQAVQETQYF.